This T cell receptor (beta chain) was documented in a study of cytomegalovirus exposure and HLA in healthy donors. Overall study context: Clustering assigned 81% of the approximately 390 genotyped donors to the Caucasian-associated ancestry cluster.

The CDR3 totals 14 residues. V was shortened by 3 bases and J by 3 bases, with 9 bases between the two germline ends. In germline, CDR1 is LNHDA, CDR2 SQIVND (reference sequence). Primers for the PCR totalled 60 Vbeta and 13 Jbeta. Sequenced by immunoSEQ multiplex PCR; TCRdb stores in-frame clones only, minus some. The data hold about 140,000 clones, with roughly 80% observed a single time. This clone appeared once. As yet, its antigen is unknown. Study observations and caveats: A later analysis reportedly found fewer N-insertions in an Asian-associated ancestry cluster than the approximately 700-donor mean. In vitro testing confirmed a few CMV-associated chains as specific for CMV antigens.

The specimen was PBMCs. The chain has TRBV19 and TRBJ1-5, with D perhaps matching TRBD1 (6 bases). This receptor was obtained from a woman aged 45-59 years in good health and CMV-seropositive. CDR3 coding DNA: TGTGCCAGTAGTATCCGGGACACCAATCAGCCCCAGCATTTT. Its protein product is CASSIRDTNQPQHF.